Listed here are 23 T cell receptor beta chains from one sample, sequenced in a study of cytomegalovirus exposure and HLA in healthy donors. Amplification used 60 Vbeta primers and 13 Jbeta primers. Libraries were prepared by immunoSEQ multiplex PCR; TCRdb keeps only in-frame clonotypes and omits some of them. The sample has more than 75,000 clones, under 80% seen once. What was sequenced was PBMCs. The receptors were gathered from a man aged 35 to 55 in good health and CMV-seropositive.

The chain employs TRBV5-1 and TRBJ2-3, with TRBD2 identical over 7 bases. The CDR3 has 15 residues. Trimming removed 3 bases from V and 2 bases from J; junction bases left unmatched: 6. Germline CDR1 SGHRS, CDR2 YFSETQ. The CDR3 sequence is CASSSDGGITDTQYF. CDR3 bases: TGCGCCAGCAGCTCGGACGGGGGGATCACAGATACGCAGTATTTT.

This chain links TRBV7-8 with TRBJ2-3; TRBD2 aligns across 7 bases. This CDR3 is built from 17 residues. J gave up 0 bases and V 1 base, and 7 bases lay outside the gene matches. CDR1 SGHVS and CDR2 FQNEAQ come from the germline V gene. CDR3: CASSLVLGGTSTDTQYF. The CDR3 coding sequence is TGTGCCAGCAGCTTAGTGCTCGGGGGGACGAGCACAGATACGCAGTATTTT.

The chain couples TRBV5-1 to TRBJ2-1, with 11 bases fitting TRBD2. Trimming cost V 0 bases and J 8 bases; bases outside gene matches: 7. This CDR3 comprises 16 residues. Germline CDR1 and CDR2: SGHRS and YFSETQ. CDR3 nucleotide sequence: TGCGCCAGCAGCTTGGGGGAACTAGCGGGAGTGGATGAGCAGTTCTTC. It translates to CASSLGELAGVDEQFF.

In nucleotides, the CDR3 is TGCGCCAGCAGCCCTAGCGTCTACGAGCAGTACTTC. Amino acid sequence: CASSPSVYEQYF. The chain is built from TRBV5-1 and TRBJ2-7, with D possibly being TRBD2 (6 bases). The length of the CDR3 is 12 residues. CDR1 and CDR2 from the germline V gene are SGHRS and YFSETQ. V was trimmed by 4 bases and J by 3 bases, leaving 8 bases between them.

The chain links TRBV5-1 to TRBJ2-1; 8 bases are shared with TRBD2. There are 18 residues in the CDR3. The germline CDR1 and CDR2 sequences are SGHRS and YFSETQ. V shed 7 bases and J 2 bases; nucleotides not matched to a gene: 17. The CDR3 sequence: CASVYAQRLAKTYNEQFF. The CDR3 nucleotides read TGCGCCAGCGTTTACGCCCAAAGACTAGCGAAAACCTACAATGAGCAGTTCTTC. Drawing the rest from reference TRBV5-1 and TRBJ2-1, the complete variable domain is KAGVTQTPRYLIKTRGQQVTLSCSPISGHRSVSWYQQTPGQGLQFLFEYFSETQRNKGNFPGRFSGRQFSNSRSEMNVSTLELGDSALYLCASVYAQRLAKTYNEQFFGPGTRLTVL.

V and J are TRBV29-1 and TRBJ2-3, with a weak D call TRBD1 (6 bases). Trimming left V 3 bases short and J 0 bases short, with 13 bases between. Germline CDR1 is SQVTM and CDR2 is ANQGSEA. The CDR3 is made up of 15 amino acids. DNA for the CDR3: TGCAGCGTTGACCCCTCGGGGACAAGCACAGATACGCAGTATTTT. Translating it yields CSVDPSGTSTDTQYF.

The chain has TRBV5-1 and TRBJ2-1; maybe TRBD2 (6 bases). Germline CDR1 and CDR2: SGHRS and YFSETQ. V was cut by 2 bases and J by 8 bases, with 14 bases left in between. The CDR3 totals 14 residues. The CDR3 here is CASSFRFSGDEQFF. As DNA, the CDR3 is TGCGCCAGCAGCTTTCGGTTTTCGGGGGATGAGCAGTTCTTC.

This clone was observed a few times. As DNA, the CDR3 is TGTGCCAGCAGCCCAGGGACAGGGGGCTACGAGCAGTACTTC. It codes for CASSPGTGGYEQYF. The chain uses TRBV7-2 and TRBJ2-7; TRBD1 matches at 11 bases. There are 14 residues in the CDR3. The germline CDR1 and CDR2 sequences are SGHTA and FQGNSA. The V gene end was trimmed by 5 bases and the J gene end by 3 bases; junction bases not matched to a gene: 3.

This clone occurred a few times. This chain connects TRBV7-2 to TRBJ2-1; 7 bases match TRBD1. The V gene's germline CDR1 is SGHTA and CDR2 FQGNSA. This CDR3 has 16 amino acids. V shed 1 base, J shed 3 bases, and the junction held 6 bases outside the gene matches. Here the CDR3 reads CASSLEGTDYYNEQFF. The CDR3 coding sequence is TGTGCCAGCAGCTTAGAGGGGACAGATTACTACAATGAGCAGTTCTTC.

The sample holds a few counts of this clone. The genes are TRBV27 and TRBJ1-2; 7 nucleotides match TRBD1. Unmatched junction bases numbered 6, after V lost 5 bases and J lost 6 bases. Germline V gives CDR1 MNHEY, CDR2 SMNVEV (reference sequence). The CDR3 extends over 13 amino acids. The CDR3 spells CASSPQGQNGYTF. CDR3 DNA: TGTGCCAGCAGTCCACAGGGGCAGAATGGCTACACCTTC.

V and J are TRBV7-2 and TRBJ2-3; TRBD2 matches 10 bases. V lost 2 bases to trimming and J lost 5 bases; unmatched junction nucleotides: 7. The CDR3 is 16 residues long. CDR1 is SGHTA and CDR2 is FQGNSA in the germline V gene. The CDR3 sequence is CASSLPSGGGRDTQYF. The CDR3 nucleotides read TGTGCCAGCAGCTTACCCAGCGGGGGGGGGAGAGATACGCAGTATTTT. Looking up the rest from reference TRBV7-2 and TRBJ2-3 gives the full variable domain: GAGVSQSPSNKVTEKGKDVELRCDPISGHTALYWYRQSLGQGLEFLIYFQGNSAPDKSGLPSDRFSAERTGGSVSTLTIQRTQQEDSAVYLCASSLPSGGGRDTQYFGPGTRLTVL.

V gene TRBV15 combines with J gene TRBJ2-3; 15 nucleotides line up with TRBD2. The CDR3 spans 16 residues. Germline values: CDR1 LNHNV, CDR2 YYDKDF (reference sequence). The V segment lost 9 bases and the J segment 2 bases; nucleotides outside the gene matches: 6. CDR3: CATKGLAGGVTDTQYF. The CDR3 DNA reads as TGTGCCACAAAGGGACTAGCGGGGGGCGTCACAGATACGCAGTATTTT.

This clone has just a few counts. The chain uses TRBV11-3 and TRBJ2-3, with 10 nucleotides matching TRBD2. The CDR3 sequence is 14 residues long. Germline V gives CDR1 SGHNT, CDR2 YENEEA. Trimming took 5 bases from V and 7 from J; bases not matched to a gene: 6. CDR3 in DNA: TGTGCCAGCAGCCCCCCGGGACTAGCGAATACGCAGTATTTT. Translating it yields CASSPPGLANTQYF.

This clone has just a few counts. The genes are TRBV4-3 and TRBJ1-5; a weak D match, TRBD1 (6 bases). Trimming stripped 4 bases from V and 6 bases from J, with 16 bases between. Germline V lookup: CDR1 LGHNA, CDR2 YSLEER. The CDR3 spans 15 residues. The CDR3 DNA sequence: TGCGCCAGCAGCCCAGATTTGGGGGGGCCTCAGCCCCAGCATTTT. It encodes CASSPDLGGPQPQHF.

V is TRBV10-3 and J is TRBJ2-7; no firm D call. V lost 4 bases and J 6 bases, leaving 7 bases between the germline ends. Germline CDR1 reads ENHRY; CDR2 reads SYGVKD. The CDR3 is 11 amino acids. The CDR3 DNA reads TGTGCCATCAGTGGGAGCAGCGAGCAGTACTTC. Amino acid sequence: CAISGSSEQYF.

The gene calls are TRBV2 and TRBJ2-5; possible D gene TRBD1, 5 bases. The CDR3 runs 13 residues. The germline gives CDR1 SNHLY, CDR2 FYNNEI. The germline V and J ends were trimmed by 5 bases and 1 base, with 8 bases remaining between them. CDR3 nucleotides: TGTGCCAGCAGTCCGGACATCCAAGAGACCCAGTACTTC. This gives the protein CASSPDIQETQYF.

The V call is TRBV18, the J call TRBJ1-2, with TRBD1 matching over 10 bases. Germline trimming cut 2 bases from V and 3 bases from J; bases unmatched to any gene: 9. This CDR3 comprises 17 residues. Germline values: CDR1 KGHSH, CDR2 LQKENI. CDR3 nucleotides: TGTGCCAGCTCACCAAAGGGACAGGGGATATTTGACTATGGCTACACCTTC. Translation gives CASSPKGQGIFDYGYTF.

This chain uses TRBV30 with TRBJ1-1; perhaps TRBD1 as D (5 bases). CDR3 length: 14 residues. CDR1 is GTSNPN, CDR2 SVGIG, per germline (reference sequence). The V gene lost 0 bases and the J gene lost 7 bases, with 15 bases spanning the gap. Written as DNA, the CDR3 is TGTGCCTGGAGTGTTTGGGGGGATGATATTGAAGCTTTCTTT. It translates to CAWSVWGDDIEAFF.

This clone came up a few times. V is TRBV7-6 and J is TRBJ2-1; 10 bases align to TRBD2. CDR1 SGHVS and CDR2 FNYEAQ come from the germline V gene. The length of the CDR3 is 15 residues. The V and J ends lost 3 bases and 7 bases, in that order; junction bases with no gene match: 6. The CDR3 DNA sequence: TGTGCCAGCAGCTTCCCCGGGACTAGCGAAAATGAGCAGTTCTTC. It encodes CASSFPGTSENEQFF.

V gene TRBV5-4 combines with J gene TRBJ1-2; tentative D call: TRBD1 (6 bases). CDR3 length equals 14 residues. Trimming took off 4 bases at V and 4 bases at J, with 14 bases between the two ends. Germline CDR1 and CDR2: SGHNT and YYREEE (reference sequence). CDR3 sequence: CASSPIQGTYGYTF. In DNA, the CDR3 is TGTGCCAGCAGCCCGATACAGGGAACCTATGGCTACACCTTC.

This chain's CDR3 is CAWTMSTRSEAFF. The CDR3 DNA sequence: TGTGCCTGGACAATGTCAACACGTTCTGAAGCTTTCTTT. The chain has TRBV30 and TRBJ1-1; no clear D. Per germline, CDR1 GTSNPN and CDR2 SVGIG (reference sequence). V shed 4 bases and J shed 6 bases, with 15 bases lying between them. The CDR3 length is 13 residues.

V usage is TRBV7-9 and J usage is TRBJ1-3, with D perhaps TRBD1 (6 bases). Between the trimmed V and J ends, which lost 6 bases and 2 bases, there was a span of 11 bases. This CDR3 is built from 14 residues. Germline CDR1 and CDR2: SEHNR and FQNEAQ (reference sequence). The CDR3 DNA sequence: TGTGCCAGCAGTCATACAGGGCCTGGAAACACCATATATTTT. This translates into CASSHTGPGNTIYF.

The chain links TRBV28 to TRBJ2-6, with TRBD1 matching 9 bases. Germline CDR1 and CDR2: MDHEN and SYDVKM. With 10 bases clipped from V and 0 bases from J, the junction kept 13 bases outside the gene matches. The CDR3 contains 18 residues. CDR3 sequence: CAISRAGTGPSGANVLTF. DNA for the CDR3: TGTGCCATCTCGAGAGCCGGGACAGGGCCCTCTGGGGCCAACGTCCTGACTTTC.